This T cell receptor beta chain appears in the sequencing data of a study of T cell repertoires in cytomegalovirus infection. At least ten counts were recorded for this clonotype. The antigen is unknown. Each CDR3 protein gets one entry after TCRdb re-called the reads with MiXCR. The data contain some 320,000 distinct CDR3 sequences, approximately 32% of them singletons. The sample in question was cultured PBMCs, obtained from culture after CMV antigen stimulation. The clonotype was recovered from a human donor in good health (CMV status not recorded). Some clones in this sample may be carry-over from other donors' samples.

CDR3 residues: CASSLAPSGTSTDTQYF. CDR3 coding DNA: TGTGCCAGCAGCTTAGCGCCTAGCGGGACTAGCACAGATACGCAGTATTTT. The chain has TRBV7-2 and TRBJ2-3; TRBD2 agrees at 9 bases. The germline V gene has CDR1 SGHTA and CDR2 FQGNSA. This CDR3 is 17 amino acids long. With 0 bases clipped from V and 0 bases from J, the junction kept 4 bases outside the gene matches.